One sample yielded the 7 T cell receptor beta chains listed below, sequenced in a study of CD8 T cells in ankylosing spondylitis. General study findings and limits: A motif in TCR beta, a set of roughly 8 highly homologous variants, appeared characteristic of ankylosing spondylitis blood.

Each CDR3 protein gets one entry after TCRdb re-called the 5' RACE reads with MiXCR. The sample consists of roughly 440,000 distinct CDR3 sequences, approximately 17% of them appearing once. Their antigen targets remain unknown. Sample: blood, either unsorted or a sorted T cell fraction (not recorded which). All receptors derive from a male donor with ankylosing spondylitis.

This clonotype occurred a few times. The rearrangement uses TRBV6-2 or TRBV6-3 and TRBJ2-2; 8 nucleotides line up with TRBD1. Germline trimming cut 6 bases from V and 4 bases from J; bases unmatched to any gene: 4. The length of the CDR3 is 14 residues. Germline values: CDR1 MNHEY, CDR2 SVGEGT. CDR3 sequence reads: CASRRQGPTGELFF. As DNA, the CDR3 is TGTGCCAGCAGGCGACAGGGGCCCACCGGGGAGCTGTTTTTT.

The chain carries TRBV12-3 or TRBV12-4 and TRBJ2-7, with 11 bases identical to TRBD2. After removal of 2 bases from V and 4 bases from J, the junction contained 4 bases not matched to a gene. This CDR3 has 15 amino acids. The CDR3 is CASSLKLAGVYEQYF. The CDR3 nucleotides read TGTGCCAGCAGTTTAAAACTAGCGGGAGTTTACGAGCAGTACTTC.

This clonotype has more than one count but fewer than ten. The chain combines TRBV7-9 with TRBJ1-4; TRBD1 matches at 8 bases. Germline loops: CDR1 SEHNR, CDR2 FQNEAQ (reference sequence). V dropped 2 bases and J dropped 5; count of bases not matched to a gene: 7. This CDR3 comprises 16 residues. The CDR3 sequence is CASSLKGTGRNEKLFF. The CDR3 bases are TGTGCCAGCAGCTTAAAGGGGACAGGACGGAATGAAAAACTGTTTTTT.

Written as DNA, the CDR3 is TGTGCCAGCAGTTTAGATTCCCTAGCGGGTGGGAACACCGGGGAGCTGTTTTTT. It yields the protein CASSLDSLAGGNTGELFF. This rearrangement joins TRBV12-3 or TRBV12-4 to TRBJ2-2; 8 nucleotides agree with TRBD2. This CDR3 has 18 residues. V shed 1 base, J shed 1 base, and the junction held 8 bases outside the gene matches.

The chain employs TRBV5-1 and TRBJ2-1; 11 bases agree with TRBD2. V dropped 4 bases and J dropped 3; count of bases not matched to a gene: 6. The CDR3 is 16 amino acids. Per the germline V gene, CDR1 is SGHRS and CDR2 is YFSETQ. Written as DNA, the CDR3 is TGCGCCAGCAGCCCCTTTAGCGGGAGGGTCTACAATGAGCAGTTCTTC. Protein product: CASSPFSGRVYNEQFF.

The CDR3, as DNA: TGCGCCAGCAGCTTGGAACCAGTGAGCTACGAGCAGTACTTC. Amino acids: CASSLEPVSYEQYF. The J gene is TRBJ2-7, the V gene TRBV5-1; D is uncertain. Germline CDR1 SGHRS, CDR2 YFSETQ. The V gene lost 0 bases and the J gene lost 3 bases, with 10 bases spanning the gap. The CDR3 is 14 residues long. Drawing the rest from reference TRBV5-1 and TRBJ2-7, the complete variable domain is KAGVTQTPRYLIKTRGQQVTLSCSPISGHRSVSWYQQTPGQGLQFLFEYFSETQRNKGNFPGRFSGRQFSNSRSEMNVSTLELGDSALYLCASSLEPVSYEQYFGPGTRLTVT.

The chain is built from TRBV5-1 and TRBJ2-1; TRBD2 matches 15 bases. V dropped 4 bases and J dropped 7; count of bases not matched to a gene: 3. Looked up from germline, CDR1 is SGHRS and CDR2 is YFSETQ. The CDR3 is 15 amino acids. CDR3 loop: CASSGLAGGMNEQFF. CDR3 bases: TGCGCCAGCAGCGGACTAGCGGGAGGGATGAATGAGCAGTTCTTC.